This TCR beta chain comes out of a study of blood T cell repertoires in COVID-19. Overall study context: COVID-19 samples from acute and convalescent phases originated in the United States, Italy and Spain. PBMCs, B-cell-depleted T cells, or T cells were the source of the cDNA or gDNA that made up the material.

How the authors handled the data: Researchers report that nucleated cell counts were estimated from reference gene primer amplification. The assay was immunoSEQ multiplex PCR, and TCRdb's table has in-frame clones only and misses some. V and J calls and clone size are those listed in that table; D and trimming were worked out from the DNA. The sample holds approximately 86,000 clones, about 80% seen once. The CDR3 consists of 14 residues. The V gene's germline CDR1 is SGHTA and CDR2 FQGTGA. V gave up 6 bases and J gave up 6 bases; unmatched junction bases: 2. The source of this sequence is a woman aged 65 to 85 with acute or convalescent COVID-19. The sequenced material came from peripheral blood. This chain connects TRBV7-3 to TRBJ2-2, with TRBD2 matching over 12 bases. This chain's CDR3 is CASRTSGSSGELFF. CDR3 DNA sequence: TGTGCCAGCAGGACTAGCGGGAGTTCCGGGGAGCTGTTTTTT.